Detailed here is one T cell receptor beta chain. The sample carries other DNA sequences with the same CDR3. These data originate in a study of technical replicates of blood from a handful of donors. The CDR3 is made up of 13 amino acids. V was cut by 0 bases and J by 8 bases, with 9 bases left in between. CDR1 and CDR2 (germline): SGHRS, YFSETQ. Clones were sequenced by immunoSEQ multiplex PCR, and TCRdb holds only the in-frame ones, with some missing. The sample carries fewer than 90,000 clones, 94% recorded once. The chain carries TRBV5-1 and TRBJ2-1, with TRBD2 as a possible D gene (5 bases). The clonotype was recovered from a human donor in good health. Sequencing was performed on T cells isolated from PBMCs. CDR3 protein: CASSLDGRDEQFF. The DNA for the CDR3 is TGCGCCAGCAGCTTGGACGGGCGGGATGAGCAGTTCTTC.